This T cell receptor beta chain derives from a study of technical replicates of blood from a few donors (dated by TCRdb to the late 2010s). Via the germline V gene, CDR1 is MDHEN and CDR2 SYDVKM. Deletion took 3 bases off V and 5 bases off J, with a span of 7 bases between the germline ends. The CDR3 runs 12 amino acids, cysteine and phenylalanine included. The only DNA kept is the CDR3, 36 bases in frame from the first base. The method behind the library was the immunoSEQ multiplex PCR assay. This immuneACCESS table, as held by TCRdb, lists in-frame sequences with V and J called but not all clones. Of the missing ones, under half trace to an unresolved V gene in checked studies; the others have no known cause. In this sample the table shows approximately 10,000 clones, over 85% of which occur a single time. 9.1% of the sample is in the top ten clones. Of note for this clone: It has no known antigen specificity. The record has no base qualities; no much larger clone is one base away.

This sequence originates from a human donor in good health. The receptor chain draws on TRBV28 and TRBJ1-1; the D gene lacks a confident call. Sequenced input: PBMCs. The CDR3 sequence is CASSLTGTEAFF. The DNA reads TGTGCCAGCAGTTTGACTGGAACTGAAGCTTTCTTT.